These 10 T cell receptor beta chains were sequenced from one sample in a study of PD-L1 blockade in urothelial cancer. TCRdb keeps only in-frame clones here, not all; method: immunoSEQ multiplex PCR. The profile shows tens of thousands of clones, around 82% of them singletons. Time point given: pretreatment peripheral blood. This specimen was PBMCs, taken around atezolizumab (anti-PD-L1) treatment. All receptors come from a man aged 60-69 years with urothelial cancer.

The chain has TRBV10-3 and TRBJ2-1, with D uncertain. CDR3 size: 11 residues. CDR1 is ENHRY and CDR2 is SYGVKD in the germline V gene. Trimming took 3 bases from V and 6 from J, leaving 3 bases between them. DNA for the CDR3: TGTGCCATCAGTGACGTCAATGAGCAGTTCTTC. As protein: CAISDVNEQFF.

The CDR3 bases are TGTGCCATCAGTGAGCTGGCGGGGAACACCGGGGAGCTGTTTTTT. Its protein product is CAISELAGNTGELFF. V is TRBV10-3 and J is TRBJ2-2, with TRBD2 as a possible D gene (5 bases). The CDR3 is 15 amino acids. V was shortened by 2 bases and J by 1 base, with 8 bases between the two germline ends. Germline loops: CDR1 ENHRY, CDR2 SYGVKD.

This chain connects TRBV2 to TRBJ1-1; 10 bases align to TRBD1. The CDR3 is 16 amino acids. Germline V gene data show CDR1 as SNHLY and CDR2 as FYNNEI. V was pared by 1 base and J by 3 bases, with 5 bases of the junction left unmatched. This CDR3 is CASSEDPGTGDTEAFF. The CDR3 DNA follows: TGTGCCAGCAGTGAAGACCCCGGGACAGGGGACACTGAAGCTTTCTTT.

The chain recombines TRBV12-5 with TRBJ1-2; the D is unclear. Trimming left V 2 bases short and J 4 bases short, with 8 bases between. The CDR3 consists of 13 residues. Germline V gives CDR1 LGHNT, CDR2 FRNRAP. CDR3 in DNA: TGTGCTAGTGGTTTGAGCTCCTCCTATGGCTACACCTTC. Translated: CASGLSSSYGYTF.

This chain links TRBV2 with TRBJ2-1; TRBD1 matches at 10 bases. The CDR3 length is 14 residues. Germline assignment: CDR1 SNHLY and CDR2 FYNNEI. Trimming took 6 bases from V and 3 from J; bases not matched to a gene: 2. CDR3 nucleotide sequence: TGTGCCAGCAGCGGGACAGGGGTCTACAATGAGCAGTTCTTC. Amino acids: CASSGTGVYNEQFF. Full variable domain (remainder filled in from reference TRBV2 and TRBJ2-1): EPEVTQTPSHQVTQMGQEVILRCVPISNHLYFYWYRQILGQKVEFLVSFYNNEISEKSEIFDDQFSVERPDGSNFTLKIRSTKLEDSAMYFCASSGTGVYNEQFFGPGTRLTVL.

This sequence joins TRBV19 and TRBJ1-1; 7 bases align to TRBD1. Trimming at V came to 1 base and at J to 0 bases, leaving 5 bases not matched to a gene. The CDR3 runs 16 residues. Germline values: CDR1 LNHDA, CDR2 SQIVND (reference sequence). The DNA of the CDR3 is TGTGCCAGTAGTATAGTCTCGACAGGGATGAACACTGAAGCTTTCTTT. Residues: CASSIVSTGMNTEAFF.

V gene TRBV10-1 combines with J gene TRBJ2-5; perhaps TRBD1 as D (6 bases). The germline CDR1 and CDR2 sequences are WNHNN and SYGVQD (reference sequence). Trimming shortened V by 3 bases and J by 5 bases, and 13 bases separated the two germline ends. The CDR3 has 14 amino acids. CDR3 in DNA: TGCGCCAGCAGTGACCGGGACACTGTCGAGACCCAGTACTTC. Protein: CASSDRDTVETQYF.

CDR3 sequence reads: CSGNDRGDEQFF. CDR3 sequence (DNA): TGCAGCGGAAACGACAGGGGCGATGAGCAGTTCTTC. This chain links TRBV29-1 with TRBJ2-1, with 8 positions matching TRBD1. The germline CDR1 and CDR2 sequences are SQVTM and ANQGSEA. V was clipped by 7 bases and J by 8 bases; unmatched bases: 7. The CDR3 runs 12 residues.

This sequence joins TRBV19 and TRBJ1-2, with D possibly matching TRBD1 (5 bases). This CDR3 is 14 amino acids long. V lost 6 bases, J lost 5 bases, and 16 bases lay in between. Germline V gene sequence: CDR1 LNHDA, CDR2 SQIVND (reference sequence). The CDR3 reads CASRPGPGGYGYTF. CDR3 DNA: TGTGCCAGTAGACCGGGCCCGGGGGGTTATGGCTACACCTTC.

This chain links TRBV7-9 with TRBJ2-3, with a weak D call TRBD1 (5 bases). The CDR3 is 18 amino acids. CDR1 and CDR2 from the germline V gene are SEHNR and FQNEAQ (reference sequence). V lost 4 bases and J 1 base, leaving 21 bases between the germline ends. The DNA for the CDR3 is TGTGCCAGCAGCTACCACAACTACCGACAGACTGGCACAGATACGCAGTATTTT. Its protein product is CASSYHNYRQTGTDTQYF.